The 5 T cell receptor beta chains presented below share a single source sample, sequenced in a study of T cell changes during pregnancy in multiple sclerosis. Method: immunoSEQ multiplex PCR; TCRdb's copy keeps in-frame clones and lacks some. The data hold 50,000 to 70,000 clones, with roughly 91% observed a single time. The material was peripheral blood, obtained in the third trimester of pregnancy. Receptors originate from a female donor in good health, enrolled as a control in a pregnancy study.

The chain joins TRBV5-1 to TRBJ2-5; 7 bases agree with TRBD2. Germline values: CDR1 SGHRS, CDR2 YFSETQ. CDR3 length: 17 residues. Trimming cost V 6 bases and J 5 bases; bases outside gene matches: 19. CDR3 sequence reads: CASKWAGAQRERETQYF. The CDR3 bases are TGCGCCAGCAAATGGGCCGGGGCCCAGCGGGAACGGGAGACCCAGTACTTC.

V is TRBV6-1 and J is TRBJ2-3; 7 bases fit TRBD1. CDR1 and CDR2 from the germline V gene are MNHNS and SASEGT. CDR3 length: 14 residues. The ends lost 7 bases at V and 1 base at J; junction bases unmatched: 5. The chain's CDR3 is CASTETGRTDTQYF. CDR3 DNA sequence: TGTGCCAGCACGGAGACAGGGCGCACAGATACGCAGTATTTT.

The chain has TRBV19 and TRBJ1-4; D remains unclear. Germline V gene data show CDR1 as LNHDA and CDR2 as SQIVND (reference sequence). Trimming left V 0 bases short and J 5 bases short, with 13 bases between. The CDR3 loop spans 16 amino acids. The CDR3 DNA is TGTGCCAGTAGTATAGACGCTCTACTAGGGAATGAAAAACTGTTTTTT. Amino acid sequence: CASSIDALLGNEKLFF.

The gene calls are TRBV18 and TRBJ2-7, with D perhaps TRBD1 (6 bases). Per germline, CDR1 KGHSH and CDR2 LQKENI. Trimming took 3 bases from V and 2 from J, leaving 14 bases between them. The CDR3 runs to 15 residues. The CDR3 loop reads CASSPDGTPPYEQYF. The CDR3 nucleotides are TGTGCCAGCTCACCGGATGGGACACCCCCCTACGAGCAGTACTTC.

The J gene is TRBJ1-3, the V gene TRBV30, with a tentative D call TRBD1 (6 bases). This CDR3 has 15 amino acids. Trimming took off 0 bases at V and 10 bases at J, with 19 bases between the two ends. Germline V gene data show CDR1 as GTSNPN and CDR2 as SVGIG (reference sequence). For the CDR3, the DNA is TGTGCCTGGAGTGTGGGGGGGCTGGGATTGTCGACCATATATTTT. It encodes CAWSVGGLGLSTIYF.